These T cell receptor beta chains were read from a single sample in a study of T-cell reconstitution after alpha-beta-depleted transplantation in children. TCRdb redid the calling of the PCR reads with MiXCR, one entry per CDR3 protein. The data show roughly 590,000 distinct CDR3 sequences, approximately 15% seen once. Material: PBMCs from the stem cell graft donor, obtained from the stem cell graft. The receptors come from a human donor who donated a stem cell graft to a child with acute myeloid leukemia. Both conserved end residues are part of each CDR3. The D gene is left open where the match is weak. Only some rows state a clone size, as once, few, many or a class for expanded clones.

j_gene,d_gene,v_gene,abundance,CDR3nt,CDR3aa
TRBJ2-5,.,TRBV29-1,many,TGCAGCGTTGTCAGTGTACAAGAGACCCAGTACTTC,CSVVSVQETQYF
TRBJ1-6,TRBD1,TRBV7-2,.,TGTGCCAGCAGCTTGGAATTCCAGGGGGCGTCACCCCTCCACTTT,CASSLEFQGASPLHF
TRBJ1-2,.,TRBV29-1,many,TGCAGCGTCTTCTTGGGAGGCGGCTACACCTTC,CSVFLGGGYTF
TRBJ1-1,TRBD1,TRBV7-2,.,TGTGCCAGTCTAATTAAGGGGGCCACTGAAGCTTTCTTT,CASLIKGATEAFF
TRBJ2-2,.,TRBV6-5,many,TGTGCCAGCAGTTACTACGGGGTCCTGAACACCGGGGAGCTGTTTTTT,CASSYYGVLNTGELFF
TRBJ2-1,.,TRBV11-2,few,TGTGCCAGCAGCTACGGACAACCCTCAACCTACAATGAGCAGTTCTTC,CASSYGQPSTYNEQFF
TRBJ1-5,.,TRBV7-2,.,TGTGCCAGCAGCCTCTCATCGGCAGGGTTGAGCAATCAGCCCCAGCATTTT,CASSLSSAGLSNQPQHF
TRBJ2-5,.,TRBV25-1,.,TGTGCCAGCAGTGAATACCCCATAGGGGAGACCCAGTACTTC,CASSEYPIGETQYF
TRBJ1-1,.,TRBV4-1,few,TGCGCCAGCAGCCAAGTGCGAACGGACGAAACTTATCTGAACACTGAAGCTTTCTTT,CASSQVRTDETYLNTEAFF
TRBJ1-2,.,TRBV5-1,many,TGTGCCAGCAGTTCGGGATATGGCTACACCTTC,CASSSGYGYTF